The rows below give T cell receptor beta chains drawn from one sample of a study of cytomegalovirus exposure and HLA in healthy donors. Produced via immunoSEQ multiplex PCR; TCRdb's table is partial and in-frame only. This table holds about 150,000 clones, more than 60% found once. Sequencing used PBMCs. Every receptor here comes from a woman aged 35 to 49 in good health and CMV-seronegative. The CDR3 runs from the conserved cysteine through the conserved F or W. The order of the fields is V gene, clone size, J gene, D gene, CDR3 DNA, CDR3 protein. A D gene is named only where the DNA matches it firmly. Size tells how often a clone was seen (once, few, many) or the class of an expanded clone, and some rows leave it out.

TRBV7-8	.	TRBJ1-2	.	TGTGCCAGCAGCTCCAGACTAATAGGACAGTTTAACTATGGCTACACCTTC	CASSSRLIGQFNYGYTF
TRBV28	few	TRBJ1-1	.	TGTGCCAGCAGTCCGGGACTCTACACTGAAGCTTTCTTT	CASSPGLYTEAFF
TRBV5-1	.	TRBJ1-6	TRBD1	TGCGCCAGCAGCTTGGCGGGACAGGGGGCCGGATCACCCCTCCACTTT	CASSLAGQGAGSPLHF
TRBV5-4	.	TRBJ1-1	.	TGTGCCAGCAGCGGCGCGAGGGATATTGAAGCTTTCTTT	CASSGARDIEAFF
TRBV30	once	TRBJ1-4	.	TGTGCCTGGAAAACAGGGACCGAAAAACTGTTTTTT	CAWKTGTEKLFF
TRBV11-2	.	TRBJ2-1	TRBD2	TGTGCCAGCAGCGAACGACTAGCGGGAGGGAATAATGAGCAGTTCTTC	CASSERLAGGNNEQFF
TRBV27	.	TRBJ1-2	.	TGTGCCAGCAGGCAGGGGTATGGCTACACCTTC	CASRQGYGYTF
TRBV6-1	once	TRBJ2-1	.	TGTGCCGTGGCGGGGACAGCCTCCTACAATGAGCAGTTCTTC	CAVAGTASYNEQFF
TRBV30	.	TRBJ1-2	.	TGTGCCTGGGGGATACAGGGCATCTATGGCTACACCTTC	CAWGIQGIYGYTF
TRBV5-1	once	TRBJ2-2	TRBD2	TGCGCCAGCTCCGCGGGGGGCAGGGAGCTGTTTTTT	CASSAGGRELFF
TRBV27	.	TRBJ2-7	.	TGTGCCAGCAGTTCGGGGTCCTACTACGAGCAGTACTTC	CASSSGSYYEQYF
TRBV6-5	.	TRBJ1-1	TRBD1	TGTGCCAGCAGTTACTCACAGACAGGGGTCACTGAAGCTTTCTTT	CASSYSQTGVTEAFF
TRBV7-7	.	TRBJ2-3	.	TGTGCTAGCAGCCCCCGGGAGACAGATACGCAGTATTTT	CASSPRETDTQYF
TRBV5-1	.	TRBJ1-2	.	TGCGCCAGCAGCTTTCACCAGGGCCCTAACTATGGCTACACCTTC	CASSFHQGPNYGYTF
TRBV27	.	TRBJ1-2	TRBD1	TGTGCCAGCAGTAACCGGGACAGGGGGATTCTCTATGGCTACACCTTC	CASSNRDRGILYGYTF
TRBV6-1	.	TRBJ2-1	TRBD2	TGTGCCAGCAGTGAATTGCCAGCGGGGCCGTACAATGAGCAGTTCTTC	CASSELPAGPYNEQFF
TRBV30	.	TRBJ1-1	.	TGTGCCTGGGGCACGGGGAGGAACACTGAAGCTTTCTTT	CAWGTGRNTEAFF
TRBV10-2	.	TRBJ2-7	TRBD2	TGCGCCAGCAGTGAGGCGGGGGATGGTCGCGAGCAGTACTTC	CASSEAGDGREQYF
TRBV19	.	TRBJ2-5	TRBD2	TGTGCCAGTAGGGCCCCGGGGGGTGGAGAGACCCAGTACTTC	CASRAPGGGETQYF
TRBV19	.	TRBJ1-2	.	TGTGCCAGTAGTCTCCTCGAACAGGATGGCTACACCTTC	CASSLLEQDGYTF
TRBV6-5	once	TRBJ2-1	TRBD2	TGTGCCACCCAGGCAGCGGGAGAGCTCAATGAGCAGTTCTTC	CATQAAGELNEQFF
TRBV11-3	.	TRBJ1-1	TRBD1	TGTGCCAGCAGCTCCCCGGGACAGCGATGGACTTTCTTT	CASSSPGQRWTFF